This T cell receptor beta chain originates from a study of blood T cells in healthy people across ages. Trimming shortened V by 5 bases and J by 0 bases, and 8 bases separated the two germline ends. CDR1 and CDR2 from the germline V gene are SGHAT and FQNNGV. CDR3 length: 13 residues. Then a second PCR, running roughly 7 to 12 cycles, was carried out with a sample-barcoded 5' primer and a J-beta primer mix. Each CDR3 protein gets one entry after TCRdb re-called the 5' RACE reads with MiXCR. Among around 500,000 distinct CDR3 sequences listed, about 28% were seen once. This same sample was also part of a study on T cells of mothers and their children.

The V call is TRBV11-2, the J call TRBJ2-7; the D is unclear. The receptor was derived from a boy aged 2 to 10 in good health. Specimen: blood. The CDR3 DNA is TGTGCCAGCAGCGAGACGACCTCCTACGAGCAGTACTTC. Translation gives CASSETTSYEQYF.